This TCR beta chain originates from a study of T cells after yellow fever vaccination (dated by TCRdb to between 2017 and 2020). Concerning the study at large: The SMART-Seq v4 Ultra Low Input RNA kit was used to prepare libraries from fractions with low cell numbers. To track T-cell clones before and after primary and booster YFV17D yellow fever vaccination, bulk TCR alpha and beta repertoires were sequenced longitudinally. Two healthy male donors, one aged 18 to 29 and one aged 30 to 39 years, were included in the cohort. Blood was drawn at multiple timepoints before and after primary and secondary immunization, with bulk PBMC replicates and cell subsets isolated.

This clonotype occurred many times. Its antigen is unknown. The input lacks base qualities; no much larger clone sits a single base away. At the junction V is shortened by 0 bases and J by 4 bases; bases outside the gene matches: 3. The CDR3 spans 15 residues, from the cysteine through the phenylalanine. Only the CDR3 DNA is retained, 45 bases long and in frame from the first base. CDR1 and CDR2, looked up from the germline V gene (reference sequence), are SGHKS and YYEKEE. Overall study outcomes, separate from this receptor: Because only two donors were included in the study, the extent to which the findings can be generalized is limited. A small fraction of clonotypes appeared in both the CD4 and CD8 compartments, likely as a result of convergent recombination. Most clones expanded after primary vaccination (approximately 95% of CD4 and roughly 88% of CD8) were re-detected after the booster, suggesting that broad memory maintenance occurred. The secondary T-cell response was found to be weaker but faster than the primary response, with a peak reached on day 5 rather than on day 15. FACS-sorted repertoires could contain abundant contaminating clonotypes from the bulk population, so computational filtering was required.

TCR cDNA was synthesized by 5'RACE template switching, which introduced a universal primer site and unique molecular identifiers. Priming of cDNA synthesis was performed from both the TCR alpha and TCR beta constant segments. Library amplification involved two PCR steps, and the second step added sample barcodes and sequencing adapters. Sequencing of libraries was performed on Illumina HiSeq 2500 (2x100 bp) or NovaSeq (2x150 bp). On the authors' methods: MIGEC was used to demultiplex reads and collapse the reads into UMI consensus sequences, and MiXCR was used for V(D)J alignment. Vaccine-responding clonotypes were identified with edgeR using replicate PBMC samples, with FDR below 0.01 and a log2 fold change above 5 up to day 15 being required. Each bulk clonotype received a CD4 or CD8 identity based on whether the sequenced CD4 or CD8 repertoire contained that clonotype at higher abundance. In TCRdb, the public reads were trimmed at Q25 with fastp and aligned with MiXCR, with productive beta chains retained. Every entry covers one CDR3 protein and lists the most common genes and DNA from its rows. None of the V and J calls come from the authors' own analysis; TCRdb made them. Across this sample there are 90,000 to 150,000 distinct CDR3 sequences, with about 7.2% seen only once. Over 2.5% of the sample rests with the top ten.

This specimen's treatment or condition label, per the study, means: live attenuated yellow fever vaccine strain. PBMCs were isolated from peripheral blood using a standard Ficoll-Paque protocol. Dynabeads CD4 and CD8 positive selection kits were used to isolate CD4 and CD8 T-cell fractions. TriZol was used to extract RNA from bulk PBMCs, from CD4 and CD8 fractions, and from dextramer-positive and dextramer-negative fractions. This specimen was CD4+ T cells sorted from PBMCs, taken approximately 47 days after the first yellow fever vaccination. This receptor chain uses TRBV5-5 and TRBJ2-3; 9 bases in the junction line up with TRBD2. This TCR was recovered from a man aged 18 to 30 who received the YFV17D yellow fever vaccine. DNA sequence: TGTGCCAGCAGCTTGGTTAGCGGGGGAGCAGATACGCAGTATTTT. Translated, it gives CASSLVSGGADTQYF.